This T cell receptor beta chain was sequenced for a study of T cell responses to AZD1222 COVID-19 vaccine. For the study at large: Analyses pooled second doses at about 4 or about 12 weeks. Regarding the study as a whole: Breadth and depth of Spike-specific TCRs rose after two AZD1222 doses. Most donors were white British and more were female, and clonal diversity was possibly underestimated. Reportedly, nearly half of unique spike TCRs recognized epitopes outside B.1.351/B.1.1.7 mutations.

This clone was seen a few times. Its antigen is not known. V trimming: 7 bases; J trimming: 11 bases; junction bases outside the gene matches: 19. The CDR3 loop spans 15 amino acids. Germline V CDR1 and CDR2: SEHNR, FQNEAQ (reference sequence). Libraries were prepared by immunoSEQ multiplex PCR; TCRdb keeps only in-frame clonotypes and omits some of them. The repertoire holds over 100,000 clones, with roughly nine tenths as singletons. The receptor was isolated from an adult in good health. The chain employs TRBV7-9 and TRBJ1-1, with 7 bases that match TRBD1. The specimen comprised peripheral blood, sampled on day 0 of AZD1222 vaccination. CDR3 bases: TGTGCCAGCATCCCCAATGGGACAGCCAGGATTGGGGCTTTCTTT. It translates to CASIPNGTARIGAFF.